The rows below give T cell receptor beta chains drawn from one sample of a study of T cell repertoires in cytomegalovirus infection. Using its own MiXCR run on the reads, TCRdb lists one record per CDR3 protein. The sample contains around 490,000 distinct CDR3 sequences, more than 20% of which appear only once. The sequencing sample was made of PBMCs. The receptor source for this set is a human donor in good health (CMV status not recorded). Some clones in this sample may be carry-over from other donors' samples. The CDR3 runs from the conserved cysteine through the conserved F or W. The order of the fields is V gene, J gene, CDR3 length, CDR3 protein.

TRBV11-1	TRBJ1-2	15	CASSLTAGKDYGYTF
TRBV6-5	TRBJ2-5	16	CASSTPQTSADETQYF
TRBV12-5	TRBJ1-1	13	CASGADRGTEAFF
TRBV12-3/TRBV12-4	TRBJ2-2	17	CASSRTLGGTYTGEPFF
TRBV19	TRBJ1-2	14	CASSAGGTGNGYTF
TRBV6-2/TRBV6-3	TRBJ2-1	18	CASSTSSGRPGAYNEQFF
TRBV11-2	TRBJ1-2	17	CASSPGQGNPGTHGYTF
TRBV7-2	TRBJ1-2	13	CASSPVTGAGYTF
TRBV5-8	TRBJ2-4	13	CASSLSAKNIQYF
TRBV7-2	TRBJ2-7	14	CASSLSSGFYEQYF
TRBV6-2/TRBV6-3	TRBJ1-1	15	CASSYTPDRDPKAFF
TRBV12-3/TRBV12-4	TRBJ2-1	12	CASTPLGNEQFF
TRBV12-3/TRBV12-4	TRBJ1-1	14	CASSSYSPGTEAFF
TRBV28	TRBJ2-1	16	CASSFVTSGRQDEQFF
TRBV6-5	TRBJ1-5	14	CASRHRDRDQPQHF
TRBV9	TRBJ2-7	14	CASSLTGASYEQYF
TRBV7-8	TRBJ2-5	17	CASSFSSGRAYQETQYF
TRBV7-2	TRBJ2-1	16	CASSLTSGRAGNEQFF
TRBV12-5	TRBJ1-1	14	CASGLAQGETEAFF
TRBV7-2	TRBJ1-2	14	CASSATGTGYGYTF
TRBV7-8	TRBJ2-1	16	CASSLEGDRRDNEQFF
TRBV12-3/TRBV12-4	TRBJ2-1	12	CASSTRGAGEFF
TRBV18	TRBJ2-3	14	CASGRQGAKDTQYF
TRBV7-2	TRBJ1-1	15	CAPPNLGQLNTEAFF
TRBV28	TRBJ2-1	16	CASSGWTSGRANEQFF
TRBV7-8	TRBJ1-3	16	CASSLALADSGNTIYF